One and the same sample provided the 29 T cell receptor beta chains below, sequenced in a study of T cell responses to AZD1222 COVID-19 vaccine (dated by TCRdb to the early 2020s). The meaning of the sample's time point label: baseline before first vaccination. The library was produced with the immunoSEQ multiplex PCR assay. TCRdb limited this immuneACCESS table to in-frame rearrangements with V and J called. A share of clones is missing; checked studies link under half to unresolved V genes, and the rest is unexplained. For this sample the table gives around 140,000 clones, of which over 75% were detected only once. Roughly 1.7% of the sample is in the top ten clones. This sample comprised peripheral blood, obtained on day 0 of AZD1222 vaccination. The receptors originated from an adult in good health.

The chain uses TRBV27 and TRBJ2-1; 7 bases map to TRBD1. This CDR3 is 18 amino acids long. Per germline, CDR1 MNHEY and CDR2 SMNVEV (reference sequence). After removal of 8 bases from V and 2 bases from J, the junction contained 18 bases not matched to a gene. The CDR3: CASSLQGDFGLAYNEQFF. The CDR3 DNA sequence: TGTGCCAGCTCCCTGCAGGGGGATTTTGGTCTTGCCTACAATGAGCAGTTCTTC.

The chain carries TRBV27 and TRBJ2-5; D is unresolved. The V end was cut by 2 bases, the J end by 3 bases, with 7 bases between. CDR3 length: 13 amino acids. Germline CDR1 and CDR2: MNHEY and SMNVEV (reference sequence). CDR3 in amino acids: CASSLRLKETQYF. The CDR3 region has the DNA TGTGCCAGCAGTTTACGCCTGAAAGAGACCCAGTACTTC.

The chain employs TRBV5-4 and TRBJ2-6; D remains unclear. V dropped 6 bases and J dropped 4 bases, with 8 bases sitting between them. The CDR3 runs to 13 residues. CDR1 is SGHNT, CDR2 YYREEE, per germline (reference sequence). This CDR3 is CASNPYGANVLTF. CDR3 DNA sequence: TGTGCCAGCAACCCCTACGGGGCCAACGTCCTGACTTTC. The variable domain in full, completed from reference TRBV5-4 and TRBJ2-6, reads ETGVTQSPTHLIKTRGQQVTLRCSSQSGHNTVSWYQQALGQGPQFIFQYYREEENGRGNFPPRFSGLQFPNYSSELNVNALELDDSALYLCASNPYGANVLTFGAGSRLTVL.

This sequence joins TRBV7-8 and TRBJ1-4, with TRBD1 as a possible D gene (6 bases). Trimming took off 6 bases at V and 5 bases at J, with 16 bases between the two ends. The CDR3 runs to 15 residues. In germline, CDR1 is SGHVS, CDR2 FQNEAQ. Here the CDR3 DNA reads TGTGCCAGCAGGCCAAGGCCCGGGACAAATGAAAAACTGTTTTTT. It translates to CASRPRPGTNEKLFF.

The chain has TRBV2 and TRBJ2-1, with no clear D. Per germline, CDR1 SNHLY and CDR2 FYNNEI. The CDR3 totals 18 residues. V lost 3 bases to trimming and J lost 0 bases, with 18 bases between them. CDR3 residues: CASSDPRVAETSYNEQFF. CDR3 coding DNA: TGTGCCAGCAGTGACCCCCGGGTTGCAGAGACCTCCTACAATGAGCAGTTCTTC.

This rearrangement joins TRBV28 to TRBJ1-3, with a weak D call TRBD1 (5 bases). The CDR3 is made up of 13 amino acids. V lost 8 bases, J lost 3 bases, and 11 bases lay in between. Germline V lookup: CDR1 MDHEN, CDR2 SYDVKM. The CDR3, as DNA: TGTGCCAGCGGTCAGGGTAATGGAAACACCATATATTTT. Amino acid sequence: CASGQGNGNTIYF.

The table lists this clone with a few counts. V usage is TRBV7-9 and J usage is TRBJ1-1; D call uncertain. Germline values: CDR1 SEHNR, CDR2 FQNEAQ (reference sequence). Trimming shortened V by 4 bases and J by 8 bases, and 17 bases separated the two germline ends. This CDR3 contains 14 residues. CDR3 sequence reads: CASSSSTHRREAFF. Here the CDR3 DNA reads TGTGCCAGCAGCTCCTCAACTCACCGGCGAGAAGCTTTCTTT.

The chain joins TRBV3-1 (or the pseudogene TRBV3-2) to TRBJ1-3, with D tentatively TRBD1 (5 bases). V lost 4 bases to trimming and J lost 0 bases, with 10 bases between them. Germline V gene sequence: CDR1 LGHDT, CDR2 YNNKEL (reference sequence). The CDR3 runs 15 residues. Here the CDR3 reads CASSRQGNSGNTIYF. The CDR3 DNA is TGTGCCAGCAGCCGGCAGGGAAACTCTGGAAACACCATATATTTT.

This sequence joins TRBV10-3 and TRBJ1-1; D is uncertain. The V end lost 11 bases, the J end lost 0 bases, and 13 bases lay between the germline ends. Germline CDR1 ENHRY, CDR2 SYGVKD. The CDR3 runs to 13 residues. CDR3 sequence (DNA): TGTGCCGCCGCGGCACAAATGAACACTGAAGCTTTCTTT. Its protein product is CAAAAQMNTEAFF.

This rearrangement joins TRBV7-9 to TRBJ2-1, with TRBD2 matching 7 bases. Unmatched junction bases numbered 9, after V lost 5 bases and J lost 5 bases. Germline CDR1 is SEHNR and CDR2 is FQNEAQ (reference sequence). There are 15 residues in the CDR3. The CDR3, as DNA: TGTGCCAGCAGCCCCTTCCGGGACTATAACAATGAGCAGTTCTTC. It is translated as CASSPFRDYNNEQFF.

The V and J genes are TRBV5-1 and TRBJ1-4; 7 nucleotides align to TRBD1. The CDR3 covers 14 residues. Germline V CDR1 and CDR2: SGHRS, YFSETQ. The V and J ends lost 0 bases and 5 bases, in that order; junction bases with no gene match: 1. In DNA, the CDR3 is TGCGCCAGCAGCTTGGCGACAGGGAATGAAAAACTGTTTTTT. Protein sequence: CASSLATGNEKLFF.

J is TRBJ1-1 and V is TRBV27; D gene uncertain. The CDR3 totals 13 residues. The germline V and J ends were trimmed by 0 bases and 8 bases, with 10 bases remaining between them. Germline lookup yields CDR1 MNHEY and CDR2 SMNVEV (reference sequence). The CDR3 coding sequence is TGTGCCAGCAGTTTATCGGGATCCGAAGAAGCTTTCTTT. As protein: CASSLSGSEEAFF.

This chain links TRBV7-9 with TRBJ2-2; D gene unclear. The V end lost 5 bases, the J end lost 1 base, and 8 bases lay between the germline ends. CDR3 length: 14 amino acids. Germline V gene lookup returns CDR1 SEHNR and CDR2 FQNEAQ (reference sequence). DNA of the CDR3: TGTGCCAGCAGCCGGGTAGGGAACACCGGGGAGCTGTTTTTT. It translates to CASSRVGNTGELFF.

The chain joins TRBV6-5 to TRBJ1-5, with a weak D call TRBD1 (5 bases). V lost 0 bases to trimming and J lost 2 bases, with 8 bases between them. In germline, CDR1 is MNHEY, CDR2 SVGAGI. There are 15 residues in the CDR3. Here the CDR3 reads CASSYSGEGNQPQHF. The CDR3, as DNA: TGTGCCAGCAGTTACTCAGGGGAGGGCAATCAGCCCCAGCATTTT.

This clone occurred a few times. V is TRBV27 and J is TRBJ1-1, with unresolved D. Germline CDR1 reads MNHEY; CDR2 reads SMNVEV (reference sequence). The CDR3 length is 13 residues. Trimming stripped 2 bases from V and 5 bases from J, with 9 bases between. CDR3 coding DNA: TGTGCCAGCAGTTTAGTGGCCGATACTGAAGCTTTCTTT. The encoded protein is CASSLVADTEAFF.

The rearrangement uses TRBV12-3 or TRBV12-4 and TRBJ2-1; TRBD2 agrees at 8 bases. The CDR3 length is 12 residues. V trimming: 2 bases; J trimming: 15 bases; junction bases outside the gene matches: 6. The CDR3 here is CASSLFSGEGFF. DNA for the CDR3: TGTGCCAGCAGTTTATTTAGCGGGGAAGGGTTCTTC.

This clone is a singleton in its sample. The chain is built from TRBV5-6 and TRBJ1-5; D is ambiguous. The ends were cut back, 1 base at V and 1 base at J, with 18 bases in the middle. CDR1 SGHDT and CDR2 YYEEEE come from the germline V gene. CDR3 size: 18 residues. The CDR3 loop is CASSLHEGAVFSNQPQHF. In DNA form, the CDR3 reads TGTGCCAGCAGCTTGCATGAGGGCGCAGTCTTCAGCAATCAGCCCCAGCATTTT. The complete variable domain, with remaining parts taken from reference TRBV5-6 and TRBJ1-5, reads DAGVTQSPTHLIKTRGQQVTLRCSPKSGHDTVSWYQQALGQGPQFIFQYYEEEERQRGNFPDRFSGHQFPNYSSELNVNALLLGDSALYLCASSLHEGAVFSNQPQHFGDGTRLSIL.

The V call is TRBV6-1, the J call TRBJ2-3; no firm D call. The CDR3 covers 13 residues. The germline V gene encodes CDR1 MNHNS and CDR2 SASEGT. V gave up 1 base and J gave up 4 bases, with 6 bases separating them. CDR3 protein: CASSEGLPDTQYF. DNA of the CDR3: TGTGCCAGCAGTGAAGGATTGCCAGATACGCAGTATTTT.

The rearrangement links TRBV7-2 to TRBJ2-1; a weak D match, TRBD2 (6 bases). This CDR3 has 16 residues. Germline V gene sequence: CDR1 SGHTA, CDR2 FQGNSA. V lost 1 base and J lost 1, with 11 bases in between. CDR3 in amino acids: CASSLVGLASYNEQFF. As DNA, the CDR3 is TGTGCCAGCAGCTTAGTAGGGCTAGCGTCCTACAATGAGCAGTTCTTC.

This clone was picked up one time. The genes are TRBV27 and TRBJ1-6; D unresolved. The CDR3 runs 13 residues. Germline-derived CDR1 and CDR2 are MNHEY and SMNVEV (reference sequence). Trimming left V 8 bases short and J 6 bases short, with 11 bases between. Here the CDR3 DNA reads TGTGCCAGCTCTTCGGGCAGTAATTCACCCCTCCACTTT. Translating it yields CASSSGSNSPLHF.

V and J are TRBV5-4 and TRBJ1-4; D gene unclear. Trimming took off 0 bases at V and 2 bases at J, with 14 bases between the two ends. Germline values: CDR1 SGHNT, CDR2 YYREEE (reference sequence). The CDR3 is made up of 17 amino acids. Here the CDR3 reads CASSLDTGSLTNEKLFF. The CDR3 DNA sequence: TGTGCCAGCAGCTTGGACACGGGTTCCTTGACTAATGAAAAACTGTTTTTT.

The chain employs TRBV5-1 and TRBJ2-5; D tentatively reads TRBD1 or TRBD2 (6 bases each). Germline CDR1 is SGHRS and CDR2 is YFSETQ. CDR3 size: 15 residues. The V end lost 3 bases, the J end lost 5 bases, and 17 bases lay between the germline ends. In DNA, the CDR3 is TGCGCCAGCAGCTCGGGCAGGGGAGGAGAGGAGACCCAGTACTTC. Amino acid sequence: CASSSGRGGEETQYF. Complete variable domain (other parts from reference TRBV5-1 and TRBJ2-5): KAGVTQTPRYLIKTRGQQVTLSCSPISGHRSVSWYQQTPGQGLQFLFEYFSETQRNKGNFPGRFSGRQFSNSRSEMNVSTLELGDSALYLCASSSGRGGEETQYFGPGTRLLVL.

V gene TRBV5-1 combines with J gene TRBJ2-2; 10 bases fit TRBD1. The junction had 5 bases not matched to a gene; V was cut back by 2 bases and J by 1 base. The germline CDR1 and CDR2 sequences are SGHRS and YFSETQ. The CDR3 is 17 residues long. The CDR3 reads CASSFRRDRGNTGELFF. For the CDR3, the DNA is TGCGCCAGCAGCTTCCGCCGGGACAGGGGGAACACCGGGGAGCTGTTTTTT.

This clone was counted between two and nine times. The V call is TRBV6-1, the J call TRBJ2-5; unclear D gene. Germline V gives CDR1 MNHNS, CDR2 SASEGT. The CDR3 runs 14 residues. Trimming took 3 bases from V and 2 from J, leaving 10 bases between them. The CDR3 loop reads CASSDRLSQETQYF. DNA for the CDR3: TGTGCCAGCAGTGACCGACTGAGTCAAGAGACCCAGTACTTC.

CDR3 nucleotide sequence: TGTGCCAGCGGTCCTTCCGGGACAGACAAAAACATTCAGTACTTC. This gives the protein CASGPSGTDKNIQYF. The chain combines TRBV6-5 with TRBJ2-4; 7 positions match TRBD1. The germline V gene encodes CDR1 MNHEY and CDR2 SVGAGI. The CDR3 has 15 amino acids. With 8 bases clipped from V and 3 bases from J, the junction kept 10 bases outside the gene matches.

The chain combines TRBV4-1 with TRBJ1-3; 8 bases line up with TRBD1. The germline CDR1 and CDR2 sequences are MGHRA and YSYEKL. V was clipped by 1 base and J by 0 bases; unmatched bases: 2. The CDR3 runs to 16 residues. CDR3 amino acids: CASSQGQGNSGNTIYF. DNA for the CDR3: TGCGCCAGCAGCCAAGGACAGGGGAACTCTGGAAACACCATATATTTT.

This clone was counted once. CDR3 nucleotides: TGTGCCAGTAATGGACAATTCAACACTGAAGCTTTCTTT. It yields the protein CASNGQFNTEAFF. The J gene is TRBJ1-1, the V gene TRBV19; possibly TRBD1 for D (5 bases). Germline loops: CDR1 LNHDA, CDR2 SQIVND (reference sequence). V lost 7 bases to trimming and J lost 2 bases, with 11 bases between them. The length of the CDR3 is 13 residues.

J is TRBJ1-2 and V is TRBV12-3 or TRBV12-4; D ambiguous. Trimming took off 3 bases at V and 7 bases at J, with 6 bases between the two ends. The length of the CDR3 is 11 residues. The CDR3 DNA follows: TGTGCCAGCAGTTTTGGTCGTGGCTACACCTTC. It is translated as CASSFGRGYTF.

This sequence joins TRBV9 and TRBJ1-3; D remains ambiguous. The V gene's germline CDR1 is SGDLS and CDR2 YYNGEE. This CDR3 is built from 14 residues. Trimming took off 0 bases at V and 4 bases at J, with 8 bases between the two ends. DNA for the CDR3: TGTGCCAGCAGCGTAGGCCAGCCCGGAAACACCATATATTTT. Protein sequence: CASSVGQPGNTIYF.